This passage covers 8 T cell receptor beta chains from one sample sequenced in a study of human T cells and chemical hapten exposure. TCRdb reprocessed the RACE reads via MiXCR and lists one record per CDR3 protein. Here the sample spans 150,000 to 200,000 distinct CDR3 sequences, 20% to 25% being singletons. Time point denoted: patch test 1, 2 weeks after DPC sensitization. Stated treatment: therapeutic diphenylcyclopropenone sensitization with weekly scalp DPC. Sequences were derived from whole blood, sampled in connection with sensitization to the hapten diphenylcyclopropenone (DPC). The receptors stem from a woman aged 50 to 60 with alopecia areata. Some clones in this sample may be carry-over from other donors' samples.

The chain is built from TRBV11-1 and TRBJ1-6, with a possible D match to TRBD1 (5 bases). The CDR3 runs to 15 residues. Trimming stripped 5 bases from V and 5 bases from J, with 13 bases between. In germline, CDR1 is SGHAT, CDR2 FQDESV (reference sequence). DNA of the CDR3: TGTGCCAGCAGCCTTCTGGGGCAGGATAATTCACCCCTCCACTTT. Translating it yields CASSLLGQDNSPLHF.

The chain has TRBV20-1 and TRBJ2-7; possible D gene TRBD2, 5 bases. With 4 bases removed from V and 3 bases from J, the gap between germline ends came to 16 bases. There are 14 residues in the CDR3. In germline, CDR1 is DFQATT, CDR2 SNEGSKA (reference sequence). The CDR3 here is CSATMDSLIYEQYF. CDR3 in DNA: TGCAGTGCTACCATGGACTCTCTCATCTACGAGCAGTACTTC.

Turning to this clonotype: Germline is not matched at one junction end, which may reflect a read error. The chain couples TRBV5-1 to TRBJ2-2; tentative D call: TRBD2 (6 bases). Germline V gives CDR1 SGHRS, CDR2 YFSETQ. The CDR3 sequence is 12 residues long. This CDR3 reads CASSLGVREPFF. The CDR3 region has the DNA TGCGCCAGCAGCTTGGGGGTTCGGGAGCCGTTTTTT.

This clonotype was seen many times. This chain links TRBV11-2 with TRBJ2-7, with 8 bases lining up with TRBD1. CDR1 and CDR2 (germline): SGHAT, FQNNGV. With V trimmed by 1 base and J by 4 bases, 0 bases remained unmatched. The CDR3 has 13 amino acids. CDR3 sequence (DNA): TGTGCCAGCAGCTTAGGGACAGGGTACGAGCAGTACTTC. Protein product: CASSLGTGYEQYF. Together with reference TRBV11-2 and TRBJ2-7, the CDR3 gives the full variable domain: EAGVAQSPRYKIIEKRQSVAFWCNPISGHATLYWYQQILGQGPKLLIQFQNNGVVDDSQLPKDRFSAERLKGVDSTLKIQPAKLEDSAVYLCASSLGTGYEQYFGPGTRLTVT.

This clonotype occurred a few times. CDR3 amino acids: CASSEEQNYGYTF. CDR3 bases: TGTGCCAGCAGTGAGGAGCAAAACTATGGCTACACCTTC. The chain joins TRBV2 to TRBJ1-2, with D unclear. Trimming pared 3 bases from V and 2 bases from J, leaving 7 bases between. This CDR3 contains 13 residues. The germline gives CDR1 SNHLY, CDR2 FYNNEI.

The V call is TRBV10-3, the J call TRBJ2-2; D gene unclear. V lost 3 bases to trimming and J lost 6 bases, with 11 bases between them. The germline gives CDR1 ENHRY, CDR2 SYGVKD. CDR3 length equals 14 residues. The DNA of the CDR3 is TGTGCCATCAGTGATGGATCTCCACCCGGGGAGCTGTTTTTT. This gives the protein CAISDGSPPGELFF.

The chain carries TRBV11-2 and TRBJ2-1; possibly TRBD1 for D (5 bases). The CDR3 has 13 residues. V gave up 5 bases and J gave up 4 bases, with 9 bases separating them. Germline assignment: CDR1 SGHAT and CDR2 FQNNGV. CDR3 sequence: CASSQDRYNEQFF. CDR3 DNA sequence: TGTGCCAGCAGCCAAGACAGATACAATGAGCAGTTCTTC.

This clonotype was seen a handful of times. The rearrangement joins TRBV5-1 to TRBJ2-4; D possibly corresponds to TRBD2 (6 bases). V was trimmed by 2 bases and J by 7 bases, leaving 10 bases between them. The germline CDR1 and CDR2 sequences are SGHRS and YFSETQ. The CDR3 spans 13 residues. The CDR3 sequence is CASSFGGENIQYF. As DNA, the CDR3 is TGCGCCAGCAGCTTTGGCGGGGAGAACATTCAGTACTTC. Full variable domain (outside the CDR3, taken from reference TRBV5-1 and TRBJ2-4): KAGVTQTPRYLIKTRGQQVTLSCSPISGHRSVSWYQQTPGQGLQFLFEYFSETQRNKGNFPGRFSGRQFSNSRSEMNVSTLELGDSALYLCASSFGGENIQYFGAGTRLSVL.